This T cell receptor (beta chain) was captured in a study of persistence of HIV-infected CD4 T cells. Study in general: Donors were ART-treated; their CMV- and Gag-responding CD4+ T cells were isolated.

On this clone itself: Its antigen is not identified. The same CDR3 also results from other DNA sequences found in this sample.

The immunoSEQ assay was version 4, run in survey mode. Sequenced by immunoSEQ multiplex PCR; TCRdb stores in-frame clones only, minus some. Of roughly 41,000 clones listed, around 80% are singletons. Regarding the study as a whole: Bulk TCR data could not be restricted to HIV-1-infected CMV-responding cells.

The CDR3 is 16 amino acids. In germline, CDR1 is SGHDN, CDR2 FVKESK. Trimming stripped 3 bases from V and 6 bases from J, with 15 bases between. Cells were stimulated with CMV-infected fibroblast lysates at 10 ug/mL. Memory cells lacking CD40L and CD69 with high CD45RO were sorted. V gene TRBV14 combines with J gene TRBJ1-6; TRBD1 might be the D (5 bases). This receptor was identified in an adult man with HIV who was CMV-seropositive. The sequences come from CD4+ T cells sorted from PBMCs after roughly 18-hour stimulation, collected from a patient who received antiretroviral therapy. The CDR3 nucleotides are TGTGCCAGCAGCCAGCCGGGACGGAGTCTTAATTCACCCCTCCACTTT. Translating it yields CASSQPGRSLNSPLHF.